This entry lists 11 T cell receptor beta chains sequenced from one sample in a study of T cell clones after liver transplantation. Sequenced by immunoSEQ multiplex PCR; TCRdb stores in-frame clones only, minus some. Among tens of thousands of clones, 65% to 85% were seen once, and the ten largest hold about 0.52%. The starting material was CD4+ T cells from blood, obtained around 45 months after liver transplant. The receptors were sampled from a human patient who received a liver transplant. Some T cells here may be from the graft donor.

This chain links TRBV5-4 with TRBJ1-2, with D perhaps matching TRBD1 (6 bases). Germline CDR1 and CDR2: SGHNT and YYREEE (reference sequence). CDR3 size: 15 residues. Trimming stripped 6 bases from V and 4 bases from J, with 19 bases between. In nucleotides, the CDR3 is TGTGCCAGCACCCCCCATACAGGGACGGGCTATGGCTACACCTTC. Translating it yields CASTPHTGTGYGYTF.

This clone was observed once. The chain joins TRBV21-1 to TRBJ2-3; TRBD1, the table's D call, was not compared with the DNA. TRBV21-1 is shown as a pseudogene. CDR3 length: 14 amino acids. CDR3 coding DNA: TGTGCCAGCAGCAAGAGGGGGAATGCAGATACGCAGTATTTT. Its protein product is CASSKRGNADTQYF.

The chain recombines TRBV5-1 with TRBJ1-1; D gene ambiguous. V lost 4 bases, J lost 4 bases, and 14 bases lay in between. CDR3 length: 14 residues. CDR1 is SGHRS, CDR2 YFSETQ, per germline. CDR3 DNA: TGCGCCAGCAGCCCCTTTGGGGTCGGCACTGAAGCTTTCTTT. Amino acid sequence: CASSPFGVGTEAFF.

The CDR3 DNA follows: TGTGCCAGCGGCGTCTCAGGCGTATACGAGCAGTACTTC. Translation: CASGVSGVYEQYF. This chain connects TRBV7-9 to TRBJ2-7; D uncertain. The CDR3 runs 13 residues. Per the germline V gene, CDR1 is SEHNR and CDR2 is FQNEAQ (reference sequence). V shed 8 bases and J shed 4 bases, with 15 bases lying between them.

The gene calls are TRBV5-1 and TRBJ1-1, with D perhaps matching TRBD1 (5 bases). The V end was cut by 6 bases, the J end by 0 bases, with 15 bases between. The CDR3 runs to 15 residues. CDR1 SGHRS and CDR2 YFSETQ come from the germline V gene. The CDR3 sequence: CASTPAGGMNTEAFF. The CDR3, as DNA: TGCGCCAGCACCCCGGCCGGGGGGATGAACACTGAAGCTTTCTTT.

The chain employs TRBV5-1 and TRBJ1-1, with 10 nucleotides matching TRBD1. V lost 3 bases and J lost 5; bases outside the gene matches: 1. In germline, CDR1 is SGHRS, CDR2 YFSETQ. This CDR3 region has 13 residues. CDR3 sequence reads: CASSWTGGTEAFF. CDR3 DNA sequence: TGCGCCAGCAGCTGGACAGGGGGTACTGAAGCTTTCTTT.

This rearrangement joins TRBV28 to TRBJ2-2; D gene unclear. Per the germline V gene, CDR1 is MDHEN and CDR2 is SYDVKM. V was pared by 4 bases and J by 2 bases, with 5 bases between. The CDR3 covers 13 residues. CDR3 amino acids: CASSSRNTGELFF. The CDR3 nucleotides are TGTGCCAGCAGTTCCAGAAACACCGGGGAGCTGTTTTTT. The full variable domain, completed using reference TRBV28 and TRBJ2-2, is DVKVTQSSRYLVKRTGEKVFLECVQDMDHENMFWYRQDPGLGLRLIYFSYDVKMKEKGDIPEGYSVSREKKERFSLILESASTNQTSMYLCASSSRNTGELFFGEGSRLTVL.

The CDR3 DNA is TGCGCCAGCACTAAGGGACTAGCGGGAGGGTCAGATACGCAGTATTTT. Encoded protein: CASTKGLAGGSDTQYF. V is TRBV10-2 and J is TRBJ2-3, with TRBD2 identical over 16 bases. Trimming took 7 bases from V and 4 from J; bases not matched to a gene: 5. Germline CDR1 and CDR2: WSHSY and SAAADI. The CDR3 consists of 16 residues.

CDR3 sequence reads: CASSQVGGRDYGYTF. CDR3 DNA: TGCGCCAGCAGCCAAGTGGGGGGGCGGGATTATGGCTACACCTTC. The rearrangement uses TRBV4-1 and TRBJ1-2; the D gene is possibly TRBD1 (6 bases). This CDR3 comprises 15 residues. Germline V gene sequence: CDR1 MGHRA, CDR2 YSYEKL. V lost 1 base to trimming and J lost 5 bases, with 14 bases between them.

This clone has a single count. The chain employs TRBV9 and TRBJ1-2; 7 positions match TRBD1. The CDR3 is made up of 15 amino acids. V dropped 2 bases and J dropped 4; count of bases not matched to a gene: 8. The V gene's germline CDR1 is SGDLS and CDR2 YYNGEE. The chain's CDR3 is CASSVHWDSSYGYTF. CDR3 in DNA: TGTGCCAGCAGCGTTCATTGGGACAGTAGCTATGGCTACACCTTC.

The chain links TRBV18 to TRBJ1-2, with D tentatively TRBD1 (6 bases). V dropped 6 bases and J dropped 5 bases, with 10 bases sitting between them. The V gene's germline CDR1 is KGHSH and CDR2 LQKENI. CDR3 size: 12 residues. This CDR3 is CASSRDIYGYTF. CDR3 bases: TGTGCCAGCTCTCGGGACATTTATGGCTACACCTTC.